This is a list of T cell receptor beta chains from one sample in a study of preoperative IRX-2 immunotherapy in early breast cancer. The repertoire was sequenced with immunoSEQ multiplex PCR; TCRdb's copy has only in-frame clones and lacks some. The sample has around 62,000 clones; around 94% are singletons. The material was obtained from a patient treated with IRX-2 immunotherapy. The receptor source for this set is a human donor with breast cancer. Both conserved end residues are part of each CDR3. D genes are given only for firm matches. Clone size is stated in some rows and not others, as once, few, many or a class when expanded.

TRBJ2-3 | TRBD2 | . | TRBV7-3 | CASSSGGAGTDTQYF | TGTGCCAGCAGCTCCGGGGGGGCGGGGACAGATACGCAGTATTTT
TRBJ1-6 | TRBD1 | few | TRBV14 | CASRIGQGANSPLHF | TGTGCCAGCAGGATAGGACAGGGGGCAAATTCACCCCTCCACTTT
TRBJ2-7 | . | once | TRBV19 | CASSMSGTFYEQYF | TGTGCCAGTAGTATGAGCGGGACATTCTACGAGCAGTACTTC
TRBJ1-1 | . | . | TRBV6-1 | CASSEAPEEAFF | TGTGCCAGCAGTGAAGCCCCGGAAGAAGCTTTCTTT
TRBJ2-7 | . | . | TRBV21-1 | CASSKKDRTEDPSYEQYF | TGTGCCAGCAGCAAAAAGGATAGGACTGAGGACCCCTCCTACGAGCAGTACTTC
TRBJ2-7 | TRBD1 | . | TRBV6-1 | CASGTGFYEQYF | TGTGCCAGCGGGACAGGGTTCTACGAGCAGTACTTC
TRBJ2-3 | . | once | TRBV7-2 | CASSTGTPSTDTQYF | TGTGCCAGCAGCACCGGGACTCCAAGCACAGATACGCAGTATTTT
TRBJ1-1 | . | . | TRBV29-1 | CSVVVGGNTEAFF | TGCAGCGTTGTGGTCGGGGGGAACACTGAAGCTTTCTTT
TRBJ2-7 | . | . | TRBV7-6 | CASSSKSDSPHYEQYF | TGTGCCAGCAGCTCCAAATCGGACAGTCCCCACTACGAGCAGTACTTC
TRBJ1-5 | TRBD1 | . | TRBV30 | CAWSVQGNQPQHF | TGTGCCTGGAGTGTACAGGGGAATCAGCCCCAGCATTTT
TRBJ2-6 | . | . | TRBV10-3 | CAIRQGPASGANVLTF | TGTGCCATCAGGCAGGGACCTGCCTCTGGGGCCAACGTCCTGACTTTC
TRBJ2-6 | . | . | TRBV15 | CATSTGLLGSGANVLTF | TGTGCCACCAGCACGGGACTCCTTGGCTCTGGGGCCAACGTCCTGACTTTC
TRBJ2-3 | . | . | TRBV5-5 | CASSLSSNTQYF | TGTGCCAGCAGCTTGTCCTCGAATACGCAGTATTTT
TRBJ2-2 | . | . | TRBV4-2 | CASSQVRAPGELFF | TGTGCCAGCAGCCAAGTAAGAGCCCCCGGGGAGCTGTTTTTT
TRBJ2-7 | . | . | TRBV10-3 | CAISEPPGGEQYF | TGTGCCATCAGTGAGCCCCCCGGGGGCGAGCAGTACTTC
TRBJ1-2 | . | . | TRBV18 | CASSPGDAAFNYGYTF | TGTGCCAGCTCCCCGGGTGACGCAGCTTTTAACTATGGCTACACCTTC
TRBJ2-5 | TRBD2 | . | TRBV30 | CAWRTSGSETQYF | TGTGCCTGGAGGACTAGCGGGAGCGAGACCCAGTACTTC
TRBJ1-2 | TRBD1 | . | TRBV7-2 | CASSAGQGLGGYTF | TGTGCCAGCAGCGCAGGACAGGGATTGGGAGGCTACACCTTC
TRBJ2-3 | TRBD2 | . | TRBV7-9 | CASSPRLATSTDTQYF | TGTGCCAGCAGCCCTAGACTAGCGACGAGCACAGATACGCAGTATTTT
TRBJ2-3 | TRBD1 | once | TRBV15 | CATRFPLTGATDTQYF | TGTGCCACCAGGTTCCCGCTTACAGGGGCGACAGATACGCAGTATTTT
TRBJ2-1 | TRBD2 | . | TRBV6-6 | CASSYRLAGGLNEQFF | TGTGCCAGCAGTTACCGACTAGCGGGGGGGCTCAATGAGCAGTTCTTC
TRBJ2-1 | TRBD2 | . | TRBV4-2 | CASSLWTSGSGNEQFF | TGTGCCAGCAGTCTCTGGACTAGCGGGAGTGGCAATGAGCAGTTCTTC
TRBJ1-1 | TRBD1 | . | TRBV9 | CASSKTVGQGTEAFF | TGTGCCAGCAGCAAAACCGTGGGACAGGGCACTGAAGCTTTCTTT
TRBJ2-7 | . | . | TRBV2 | CASRVYYEQYF | TGTGCCAGCAGGGTATACTACGAGCAGTACTTC
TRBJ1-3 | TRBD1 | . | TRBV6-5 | CASSYRRGHGNTIYF | TGTGCCAGCAGTTACCGCAGGGGGCATGGAAACACCATATATTTT
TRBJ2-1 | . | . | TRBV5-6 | CASSLAHNEQFF | TGTGCCAGCAGCTTGGCGCACAATGAGCAGTTCTTC
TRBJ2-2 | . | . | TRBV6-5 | CASSYAPGELFF | TGTGCCAGCAGTTACGCCCCCGGGGAGCTGTTTTTT